This section outlines one T cell receptor beta chain sequence together with its context. The antigen is undetermined. The data were produced by immunoSEQ multiplex PCR, yet TCRdb's version contains in-frame clones alone and is incomplete. The data contain tens of thousands of clones, just over 85% of them singletons. This specimen comes from a study of T cell clonotyping in hematopoietic cell transplantation. General observations from the study: Broader posttransplant TCR repertoire diversity was predicted by graft donor and pretransplant recipient Inverse Simpson Index values.

Time point noted: recipient sample about 28 days before transplant, after cytoreduction. Recipient blood drawn about 28 days pretransplant and days 30, 100, 180 after. V was shortened by 0 bases and J by 7 bases, with 9 bases between the two germline ends. This CDR3 comprises 14 residues. Germline CDR1 reads LGHNA; CDR2 reads YSLEER. V usage is TRBV4-3 and J usage is TRBJ1-4; a weak D match, TRBD1 (5 bases). The sequence was obtained from a man aged 55 to 70 with biphenotypic leukemia. Some clones in this sample may be carry-over from other donors' samples. The sample was peripheral blood mononuclear cells, taken before stem cell transplant. The CDR3 loop reads CASSQDRVGEKLFF. For the CDR3, the DNA is TGCGCCAGCAGCCAAGACAGGGTTGGTGAAAAACTGTTTTTT.